This record concerns one T cell receptor beta chain sequence. What it recognizes is unknown. The sample comes from a study of cytomegalovirus exposure and HLA in healthy donors. Study-wide findings and caveats: The CMV antigen specificity of a few CMV-associated chains was confirmed through in vitro analysis.

The germline V gene encodes CDR1 MGHRA and CDR2 YSYEKL. This CDR3 is 18 amino acids long. Trimming cost V 2 bases and J 0 bases; bases outside gene matches: 6. Vbeta (60) and Jbeta (13) primers were used in the PCR. Assay used: immunoSEQ multiplex PCR; TCRdb lists only in-frame clones, some missing. The data hold 100,000 or so clones, with 70% to 85% observed a single time. The chain recombines TRBV4-1 with TRBJ1-5; 11 nucleotides align to TRBD1. This receptor was obtained from a woman in her late teens or twenties in good health and CMV-seronegative. The sample consisted of PBMCs. Here the CDR3 reads CASSQSGTGGYSNQPQHF. CDR3 bases: TGCGCCAGCAGCCAATCCGGGACAGGGGGTTATAGCAATCAGCCCCAGCATTTT.